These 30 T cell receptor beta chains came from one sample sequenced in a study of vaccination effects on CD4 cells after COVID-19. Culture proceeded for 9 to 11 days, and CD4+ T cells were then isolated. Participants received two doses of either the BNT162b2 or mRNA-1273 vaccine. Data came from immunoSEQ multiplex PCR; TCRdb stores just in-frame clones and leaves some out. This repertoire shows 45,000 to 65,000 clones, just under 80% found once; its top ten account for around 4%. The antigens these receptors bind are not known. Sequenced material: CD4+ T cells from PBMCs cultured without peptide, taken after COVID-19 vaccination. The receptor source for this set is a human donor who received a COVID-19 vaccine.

CDR3 DNA: TGTGCCAGCAGTGAGCGGACTGGCACCGGGGAGCTGTTTTTT. It is translated as CASSERTGTGELFF. V usage is TRBV2 and J usage is TRBJ2-2; tentatively, D is TRBD2 (5 bases). Trimming cost V 3 bases and J 4 bases, with 9 bases left between them. Looked up from germline, CDR1 is SNHLY and CDR2 is FYNNEI. The CDR3 is made up of 14 amino acids.

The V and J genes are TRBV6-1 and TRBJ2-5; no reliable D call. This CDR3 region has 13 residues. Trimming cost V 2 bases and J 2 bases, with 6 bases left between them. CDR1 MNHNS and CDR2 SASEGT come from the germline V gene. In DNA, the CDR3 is TGTGCCAGCAGTGAACACCAGCAAGAGACCCAGTACTTC. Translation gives CASSEHQQETQYF.

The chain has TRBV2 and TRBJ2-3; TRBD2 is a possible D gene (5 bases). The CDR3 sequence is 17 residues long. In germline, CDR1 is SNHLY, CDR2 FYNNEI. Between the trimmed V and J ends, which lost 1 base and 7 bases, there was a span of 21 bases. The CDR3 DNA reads TGTGCCAGCAGTGAAGGATTCCAGCGGTTCCCCGCGAATACGCAGTATTTT. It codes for CASSEGFQRFPANTQYF.

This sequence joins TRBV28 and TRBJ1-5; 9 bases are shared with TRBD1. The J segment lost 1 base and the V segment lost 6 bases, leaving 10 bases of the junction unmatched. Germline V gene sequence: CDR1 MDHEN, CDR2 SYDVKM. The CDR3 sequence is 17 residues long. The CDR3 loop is CASRSGTGRRSNQPQHF. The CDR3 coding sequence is TGTGCCAGCAGGTCAGGGACAGGGCGGAGGAGCAATCAGCCCCAGCATTTT.

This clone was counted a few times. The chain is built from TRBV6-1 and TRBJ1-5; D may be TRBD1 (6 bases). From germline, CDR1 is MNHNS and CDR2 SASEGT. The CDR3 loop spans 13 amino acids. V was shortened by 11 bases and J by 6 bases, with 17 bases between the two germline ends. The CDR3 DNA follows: TGTGCCTTACAGGGAACCCGCGGTCAGCCCCAGCATTTT. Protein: CALQGTRGQPQHF.

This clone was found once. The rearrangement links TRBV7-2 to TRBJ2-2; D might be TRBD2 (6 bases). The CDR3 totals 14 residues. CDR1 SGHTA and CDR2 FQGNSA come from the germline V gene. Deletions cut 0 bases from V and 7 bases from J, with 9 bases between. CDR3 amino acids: CASSLADYGGELFF. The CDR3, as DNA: TGTGCCAGCAGCTTAGCGGACTACGGCGGGGAGCTGTTTTTT. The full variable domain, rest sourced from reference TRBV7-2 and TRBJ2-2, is GAGVSQSPSNKVTEKGKDVELRCDPISGHTALYWYRQSLGQGLEFLIYFQGNSAPDKSGLPSDRFSAERTGGSVSTLTIQRTQQEDSAVYLCASSLADYGGELFFGEGSRLTVL.

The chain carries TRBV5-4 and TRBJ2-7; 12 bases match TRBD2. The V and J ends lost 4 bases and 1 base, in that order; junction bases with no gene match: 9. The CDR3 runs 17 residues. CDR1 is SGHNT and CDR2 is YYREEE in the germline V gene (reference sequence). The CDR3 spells CASSRDPSGGASYEQYF. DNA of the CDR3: TGTGCCAGCAGCCGTGACCCTAGCGGGGGGGCTTCCTACGAGCAGTACTTC.

The DNA of the CDR3 is TGTGCCAGCAGCACCAGGGGAACCTCACCCCTCCACTTT. This translates into CASSTRGTSPLHF. The genes are TRBV12-3 or TRBV12-4 and TRBJ1-6; a possible D gene is TRBD1 (6 bases). The length of the CDR3 is 13 residues. The V end was cut by 6 bases, the J end by 10 bases, with 13 bases between.

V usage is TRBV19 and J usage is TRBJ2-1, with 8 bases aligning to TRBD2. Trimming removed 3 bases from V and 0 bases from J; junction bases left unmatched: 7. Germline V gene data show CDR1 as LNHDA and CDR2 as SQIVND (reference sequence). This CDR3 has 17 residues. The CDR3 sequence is CASSMGGGRSSYNEQFF. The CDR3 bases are TGTGCCAGTAGTATGGGGGGCGGGAGGTCCTCCTACAATGAGCAGTTCTTC.

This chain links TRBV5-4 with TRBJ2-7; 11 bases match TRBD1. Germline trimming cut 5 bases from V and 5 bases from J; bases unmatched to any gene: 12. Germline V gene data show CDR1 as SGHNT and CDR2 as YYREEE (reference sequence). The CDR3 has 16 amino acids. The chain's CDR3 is CASSQPLGQGEDEQYF. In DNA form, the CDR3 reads TGTGCCAGCAGTCAACCCTTGGGACAGGGGGAGGACGAGCAGTACTTC.

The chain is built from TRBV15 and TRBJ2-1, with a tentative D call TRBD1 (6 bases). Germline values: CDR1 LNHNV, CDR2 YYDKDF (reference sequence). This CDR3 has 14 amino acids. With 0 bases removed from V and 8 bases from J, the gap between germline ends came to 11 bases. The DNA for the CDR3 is TGTGCCACCAGCAGAGACCCGACAGGACATGAGCAGTTCTTC. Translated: CATSRDPTGHEQFF. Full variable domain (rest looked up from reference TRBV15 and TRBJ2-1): DAMVIQNPRYQVTQFGKPVTLSCSQTLNHNVMYWYQQKSSQAPKLLFHYYDKDFNNEADTPDNFQSRRPNTSFCFLDIRSPGLGDTAMYLCATSRDPTGHEQFFGPGTRLTVL.

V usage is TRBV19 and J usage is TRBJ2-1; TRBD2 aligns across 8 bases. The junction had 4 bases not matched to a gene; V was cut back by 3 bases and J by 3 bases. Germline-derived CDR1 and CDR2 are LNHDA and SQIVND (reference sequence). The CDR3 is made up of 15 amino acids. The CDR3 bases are TGTGCCAGTAGTATTTGGCGGGGGGACTACAATGAGCAGTTCTTC. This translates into CASSIWRGDYNEQFF.

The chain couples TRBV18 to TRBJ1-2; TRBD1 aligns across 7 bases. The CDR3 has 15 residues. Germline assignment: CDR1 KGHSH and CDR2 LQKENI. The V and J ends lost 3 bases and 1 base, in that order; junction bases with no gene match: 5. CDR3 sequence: CASSPGTVFNYGYTF. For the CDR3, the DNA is TGTGCCAGCTCACCCGGGACAGTATTTAACTATGGCTACACCTTC. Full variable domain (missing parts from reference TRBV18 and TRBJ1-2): NAGVMQNPRHLVRRRGQEARLRCSPMKGHSHVYWYRQLPEEGLKFMVYLQKENIIDESGMPKERFSAEFPKEGPSILRIQQVVRGDSAAYFCASSPGTVFNYGYTFGSGTRLTVV.

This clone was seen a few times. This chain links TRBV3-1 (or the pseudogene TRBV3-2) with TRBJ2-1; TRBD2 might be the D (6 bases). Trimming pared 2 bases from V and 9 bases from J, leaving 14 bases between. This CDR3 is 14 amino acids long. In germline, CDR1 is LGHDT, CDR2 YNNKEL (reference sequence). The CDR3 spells CASSQMQAAGEQFF. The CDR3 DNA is TGTGCCAGCAGCCAAATGCAGGCAGCGGGTGAGCAGTTCTTC.

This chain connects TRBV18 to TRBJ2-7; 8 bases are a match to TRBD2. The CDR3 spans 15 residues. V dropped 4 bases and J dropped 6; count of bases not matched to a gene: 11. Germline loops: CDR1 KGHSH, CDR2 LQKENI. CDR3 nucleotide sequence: TGTGCCAGCTCACGAGCGGGAGTCGGTACGGGCGAGCAGTACTTC. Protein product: CASSRAGVGTGEQYF.

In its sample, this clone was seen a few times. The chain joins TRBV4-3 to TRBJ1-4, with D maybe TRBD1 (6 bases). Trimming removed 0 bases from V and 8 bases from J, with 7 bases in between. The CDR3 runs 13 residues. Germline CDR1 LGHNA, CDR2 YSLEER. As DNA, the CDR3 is TGCGCCAGCAGCCAAGATAGGGGGGAAAAACTGTTTTTT. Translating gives CASSQDRGEKLFF.

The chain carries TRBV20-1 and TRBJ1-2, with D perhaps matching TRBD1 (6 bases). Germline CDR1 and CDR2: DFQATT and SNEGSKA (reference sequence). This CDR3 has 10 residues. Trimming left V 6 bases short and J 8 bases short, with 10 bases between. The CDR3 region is CSAVGGGYTF. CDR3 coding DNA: TGCAGTGCAGTAGGGGGAGGCTACACCTTC.

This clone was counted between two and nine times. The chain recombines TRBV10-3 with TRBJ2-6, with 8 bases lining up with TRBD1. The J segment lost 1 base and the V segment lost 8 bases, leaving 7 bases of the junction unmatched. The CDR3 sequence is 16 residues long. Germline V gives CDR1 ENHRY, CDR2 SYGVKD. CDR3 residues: CAIGQGALSGANVLTF. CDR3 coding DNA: TGTGCCATCGGACAGGGTGCCCTTTCTGGGGCCAACGTCCTGACTTTC.

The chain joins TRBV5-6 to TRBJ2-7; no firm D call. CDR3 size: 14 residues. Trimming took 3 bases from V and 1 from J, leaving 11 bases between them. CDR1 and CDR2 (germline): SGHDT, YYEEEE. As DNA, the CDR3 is TGTGCCAGCAGCTCGAGGCCAGGATCCTACGAGCAGTACTTC. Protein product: CASSSRPGSYEQYF.

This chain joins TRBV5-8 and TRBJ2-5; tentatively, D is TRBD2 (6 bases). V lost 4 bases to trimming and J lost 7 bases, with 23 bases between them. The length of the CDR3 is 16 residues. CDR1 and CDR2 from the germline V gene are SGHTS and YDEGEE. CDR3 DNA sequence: TGTGCCAGCAGCCCAGACGCCTTGCCCCCCGGGGGGACCCAGTACTTC. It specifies CASSPDALPPGGTQYF.

CDR3 sequence reads: CASSQADWQETQYF. The CDR3 DNA reads as TGTGCCAGCAGCCAAGCGGACTGGCAAGAGACCCAGTACTTC. The chain combines TRBV3-1 (or the pseudogene TRBV3-2) with TRBJ2-5; the D gene is possibly TRBD2 (5 bases). Germline CDR1 reads LGHDT; CDR2 reads YNNKEL (reference sequence). V lost 1 base and J lost 2, with 8 bases in between. This CDR3 region has 14 residues.

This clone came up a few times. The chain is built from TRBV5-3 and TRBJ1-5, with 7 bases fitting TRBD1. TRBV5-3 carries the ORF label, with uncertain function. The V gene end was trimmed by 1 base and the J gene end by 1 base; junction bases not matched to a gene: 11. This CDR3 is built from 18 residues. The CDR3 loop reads CARSLPPGQEGSNQPQHF. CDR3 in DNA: TGTGCCAGAAGCTTGCCCCCAGGACAGGAAGGGAGCAATCAGCCCCAGCATTTT.

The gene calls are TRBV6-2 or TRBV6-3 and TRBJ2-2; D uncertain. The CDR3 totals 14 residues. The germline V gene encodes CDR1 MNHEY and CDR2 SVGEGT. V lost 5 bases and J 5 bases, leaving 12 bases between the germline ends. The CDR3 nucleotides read TGTGCCAGCAGTCCAACGCCTGTTACCGGGGAGCTGTTTTTT. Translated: CASSPTPVTGELFF.

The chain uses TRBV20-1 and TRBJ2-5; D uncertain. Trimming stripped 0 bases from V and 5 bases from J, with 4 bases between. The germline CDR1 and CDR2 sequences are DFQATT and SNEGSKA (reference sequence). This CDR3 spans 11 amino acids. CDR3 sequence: CSARDLETQYF. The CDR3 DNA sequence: TGCAGTGCTAGAGACCTGGAGACCCAGTACTTC.

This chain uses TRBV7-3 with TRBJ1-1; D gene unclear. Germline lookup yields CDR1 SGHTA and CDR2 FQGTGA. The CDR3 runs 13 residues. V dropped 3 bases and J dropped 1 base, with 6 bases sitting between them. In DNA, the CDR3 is TGTGCCAGCAGCTTTTACCCGAACACTGAAGCTTTCTTT. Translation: CASSFYPNTEAFF.

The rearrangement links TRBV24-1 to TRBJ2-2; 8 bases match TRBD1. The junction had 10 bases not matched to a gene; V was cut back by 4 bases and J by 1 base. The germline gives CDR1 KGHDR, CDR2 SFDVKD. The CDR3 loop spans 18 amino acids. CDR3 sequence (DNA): TGTGCCACCAGTGACCCGATTCCCGGGACAGGGAACACCGGGGAGCTGTTTTTT. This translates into CATSDPIPGTGNTGELFF.

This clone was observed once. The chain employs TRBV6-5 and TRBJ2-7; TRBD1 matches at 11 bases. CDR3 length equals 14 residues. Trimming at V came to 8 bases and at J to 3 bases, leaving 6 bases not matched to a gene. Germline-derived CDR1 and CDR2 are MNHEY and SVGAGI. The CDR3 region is CASAIGTGGYEQYF. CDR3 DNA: TGTGCCAGCGCCATCGGGACAGGGGGCTACGAGCAGTACTTC.

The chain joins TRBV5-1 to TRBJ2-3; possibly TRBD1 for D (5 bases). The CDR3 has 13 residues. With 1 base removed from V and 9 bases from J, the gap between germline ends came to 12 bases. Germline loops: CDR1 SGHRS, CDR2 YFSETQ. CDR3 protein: CASSLSIRETQYF. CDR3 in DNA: TGCGCCAGCAGCTTGTCTATCAGGGAAACGCAGTATTTT.

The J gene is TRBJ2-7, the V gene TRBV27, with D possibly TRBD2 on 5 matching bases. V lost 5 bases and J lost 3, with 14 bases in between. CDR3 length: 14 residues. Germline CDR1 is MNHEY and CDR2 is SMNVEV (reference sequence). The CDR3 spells CASSLAPVHYEQYF. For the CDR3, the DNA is TGTGCCAGCAGTCTAGCCCCGGTCCACTACGAGCAGTACTTC.

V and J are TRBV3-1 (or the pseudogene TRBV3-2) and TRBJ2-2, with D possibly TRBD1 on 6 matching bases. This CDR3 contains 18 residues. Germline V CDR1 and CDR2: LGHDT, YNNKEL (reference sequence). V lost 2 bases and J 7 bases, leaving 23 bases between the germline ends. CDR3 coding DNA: TGTGCCAGCAGCCAATCACGACCTGGACAGCTCTCCGGCGGGGAGCTGTTTTTT. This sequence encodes CASSQSRPGQLSGGELFF.